This TCR beta chain was sequenced for a study of OX40 agonist ivuxolimab in advanced cancers. The table came from immunoSEQ multiplex PCR; TCRdb's copy has only in-frame clones and leaves some out. Of some 70,000 clones in the sample, around 83% were seen once. Germline V gene sequence: CDR1 WSHSY, CDR2 SAAADI. The CDR3 loop spans 17 amino acids. With V trimmed by 3 bases and J by 7 bases, 11 bases remained unmatched. This material consisted of CD4+ or CD8+ T cells sorted from blood, taken in a trial of the OX40 agonist ivuxolimab. The sequence was collected from an adult with an advanced solid tumor such as melanoma, head and neck, liver or kidney cancer. The V and J genes are TRBV10-2 and TRBJ2-2, with TRBD2 identical over 10 bases. Here the CDR3 DNA reads TGCGCCAGCAGTGACCCCGGGCTAGCGGGAGTAGTCGGGGAGCTGTTTTTT. Its translation: CASSDPGLAGVVGELFF.